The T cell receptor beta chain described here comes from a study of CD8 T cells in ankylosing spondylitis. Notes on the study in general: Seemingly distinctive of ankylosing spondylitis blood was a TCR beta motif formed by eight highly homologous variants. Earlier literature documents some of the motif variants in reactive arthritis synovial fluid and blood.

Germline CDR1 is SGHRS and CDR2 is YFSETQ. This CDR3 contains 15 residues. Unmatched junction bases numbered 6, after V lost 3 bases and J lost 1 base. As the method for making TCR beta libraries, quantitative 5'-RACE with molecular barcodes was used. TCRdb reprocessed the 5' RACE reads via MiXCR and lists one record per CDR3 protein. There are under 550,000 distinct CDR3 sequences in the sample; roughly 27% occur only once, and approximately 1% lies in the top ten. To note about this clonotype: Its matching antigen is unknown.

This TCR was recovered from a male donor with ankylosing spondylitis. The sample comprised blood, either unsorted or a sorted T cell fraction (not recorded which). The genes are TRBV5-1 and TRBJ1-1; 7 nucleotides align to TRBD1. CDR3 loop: CASSSRGGKNTEAFF. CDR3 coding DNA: TGCGCCAGCAGCTCCAGGGGGGGAAAGAACACTGAAGCTTTCTTT.